The 11 T cell receptor beta chains presented below share a single source sample, sequenced in a study of blood T cell repertoires in COVID-19. Assay used: immunoSEQ multiplex PCR; TCRdb lists only in-frame clones, some missing. The table includes under 300,000 clones, under 90% detected once. The sequencing input was peripheral blood. Source of these receptors: a woman aged 50 to 60 who had recovered from COVID-19.

The chain's CDR3 is CASRQRGTSGGTDTQYF. The CDR3 coding sequence is TGTGCCAGCCGCCAACGAGGGACTAGCGGGGGCACAGATACGCAGTATTTT. The chain employs TRBV18 and TRBJ2-3, with 13 bases that match TRBD2. This CDR3 region has 17 residues. The junction had 9 bases not matched to a gene; V was cut back by 8 bases and J by 1 base. From germline, CDR1 is KGHSH and CDR2 LQKENI.

The rearrangement uses TRBV14 and TRBJ2-3; D perhaps matches TRBD2 (5 bases). The germline CDR1 and CDR2 sequences are SGHDN and FVKESK. Trimming removed 3 bases from V and 0 bases from J, with 13 bases in between. There are 16 residues in the CDR3. The CDR3 DNA reads as TGTGCCAGCAGCCAGATGCCGGGAACTAGCACAGATACGCAGTATTTT. Amino acids: CASSQMPGTSTDTQYF.

CDR3 residues: CASRETGVTGELFF. CDR3 bases: TGCGCCAGCAGAGAGACAGGGGTCACCGGGGAGCTGTTTTTT. The V call is TRBV5-1, the J call TRBJ2-2, with 8 bases aligning to TRBD1. Germline V CDR1 and CDR2: SGHRS, YFSETQ. The CDR3 is 14 residues long. V was clipped by 5 bases and J by 4 bases; unmatched bases: 4. Variable domain in full (rest from reference TRBV5-1 and TRBJ2-2): KAGVTQTPRYLIKTRGQQVTLSCSPISGHRSVSWYQQTPGQGLQFLFEYFSETQRNKGNFPGRFSGRQFSNSRSEMNVSTLELGDSALYLCASRETGVTGELFFGEGSRLTVL.

The chain has TRBV19 and TRBJ2-1; tentative D call: TRBD1 (5 bases). Deletions cut 5 bases from V and 6 bases from J, with 11 bases between. Looked up from germline, CDR1 is LNHDA and CDR2 is SQIVND (reference sequence). The CDR3 has 13 amino acids. The CDR3 DNA reads TGTGCCAGTAGTGTACAGGTCGCCAATGAGCAGTTCTTC. Translating it yields CASSVQVANEQFF.

The chain uses TRBV5-6 and TRBJ2-1, with 10 bases lining up with TRBD2. CDR3 length equals 14 residues. CDR1 and CDR2 (germline): SGHDT, YYEEEE. With V trimmed by 4 bases and J by 10 bases, 8 bases remained unmatched. This CDR3 is CASSLSGRAWEQFF. The CDR3 coding sequence is TGTGCCAGCAGCCTCAGCGGGAGGGCCTGGGAGCAGTTCTTC. The whole variable domain, remainder taken from reference TRBV5-6 and TRBJ2-1, is DAGVTQSPTHLIKTRGQQVTLRCSPKSGHDTVSWYQQALGQGPQFIFQYYEEEERQRGNFPDRFSGHQFPNYSSELNVNALLLGDSALYLCASSLSGRAWEQFFGPGTRLTVL.

This clone was detected only a few times. This chain links TRBV6-2 or TRBV6-3 with TRBJ1-2, with D uncertain. Trimming removed 4 bases at V and 4 bases at J, with 16 bases between. Germline CDR1 is MNHEY and CDR2 is SVGEGT. CDR3 length: 15 amino acids. The CDR3 loop is CASSLTSGNLYGYTF. The CDR3 bases are TGTGCCAGCAGTTTAACCTCCGGGAACCTCTATGGCTACACCTTC.

This clone was observed a handful of times. The J gene is TRBJ1-6, the V gene TRBV5-1, with 9 positions matching TRBD1. Trimming cost V 2 bases and J 6 bases; bases outside gene matches: 6. The germline CDR1 and CDR2 sequences are SGHRS and YFSETQ. There are 16 residues in the CDR3. CDR3 sequence reads: CASSLIEQGANSPLHF. The CDR3 bases are TGCGCCAGCAGCTTAATCGAACAGGGGGCTAATTCACCCCTCCACTTT.

The chain carries TRBV6-5 and TRBJ1-1, with 9 bases matching TRBD1. V gave up 4 bases and J gave up 6 bases; unmatched junction bases: 6. CDR3 length: 14 amino acids. Germline V gives CDR1 MNHEY, CDR2 SVGAGI. DNA for the CDR3: TGTGCCAGCAGTTGGGACAGGGCGACAGCTGAAGCTTTCTTT. The encoded protein is CASSWDRATAEAFF.

The V gene is TRBV5-4, the J gene TRBJ2-7, with D tentatively TRBD2 (5 bases). CDR1 and CDR2 from the germline V gene are SGHNT and YYREEE (reference sequence). This CDR3 spans 16 amino acids. Trimming removed 4 bases at V and 0 bases at J, with 17 bases between. The CDR3 loop is CASSPSGRASSYEQYF. The DNA for the CDR3 is TGTGCCAGCAGCCCCTCTGGGCGGGCGAGCTCCTACGAGCAGTACTTC.

V gene TRBV28 combines with J gene TRBJ1-5; D is unresolved. Germline loops: CDR1 MDHEN, CDR2 SYDVKM. This CDR3 spans 17 amino acids. Trimming left V 1 base short and J 1 base short, with 14 bases between. The CDR3 region has the DNA TGTGCCAGCAGTTTATTGCCAGGTAGAAGGAGCAATCAGCCCCAGCATTTT. Its protein product is CASSLLPGRRSNQPQHF. Full variable domain (remainder filled in from reference TRBV28 and TRBJ1-5): DVKVTQSSRYLVKRTGEKVFLECVQDMDHENMFWYRQDPGLGLRLIYFSYDVKMKEKGDIPEGYSVSREKKERFSLILESASTNQTSMYLCASSLLPGRRSNQPQHFGDGTRLSIL.

The chain's CDR3 is CASSLGGTGAEAFF. CDR3 DNA: TGTGCCAGCAGCTTAGGGGGGACAGGGGCTGAAGCTTTCTTT. The rearrangement links TRBV11-3 to TRBJ1-1, with 10 positions matching TRBD1. Trimming removed 1 base from V and 6 bases from J; junction bases left unmatched: 2. This CDR3 region has 14 residues. The germline CDR1 and CDR2 sequences are SGHNT and YENEEA.